These 23 T cell receptor beta chains were all obtained from the same sample, sequenced in a study of T cells in Graves' hyperthyroidism and ophthalmopathy. TCR beta CDR3 region amplification was performed from RNA transcripts. Using the HTBI primer set, a first-round RT-PCR was run on the TCR CDR3. TCRdb called the multiplex PCR reads again in MiXCR, with one record for every CDR3 protein. The repertoire includes more than 450,000 distinct CDR3 sequences, around 13% of them detected once, and more than 11% sits in the top ten. The specimen was blood. These receptors were taken from a woman aged 40 to 50 with Graves' hyperthyroidism.

This clonotype was counted a few times. V usage is TRBV19 and J usage is TRBJ1-1, with TRBD1 as a possible D gene (6 bases). The CDR3 extends over 13 amino acids. Deletions cut 6 bases from V and 5 bases from J, with 13 bases between. Germline V gene lookup returns CDR1 LNHDA and CDR2 SQIVND (reference sequence). The CDR3 DNA sequence: TGTGCCAGTAGGTTGAACAGGGATACTGAAGCTTTCTTT. Its translation is CASRLNRDTEAFF. The whole variable domain, remainder taken from reference TRBV19 and TRBJ1-1, is DGGITQSPKYLFRKEGQNVTLSCEQNLNHDAMYWYRQDPGQGLRLIYYSQIVNDFQKGDIAEGYSVSREKKESFPLTVTSAQKNPTAFYLCASRLNRDTEAFFGQGTRLTVV.

This clonotype was found a few times. This CDR3 reads CASSFRDTVQDEQFF. The CDR3 nucleotides are TGCGCCAGCAGCTTCAGGGACACCGTTCAAGATGAGCAGTTCTTC. The chain has TRBV5-1 and TRBJ2-1; a weak D match, TRBD1 (6 bases). The CDR3 runs to 15 residues. The germline V gene encodes CDR1 SGHRS and CDR2 YFSETQ. Trimming took off 2 bases at V and 8 bases at J, with 17 bases between the two ends.

This clonotype was seen repeatedly, ten times or more. V usage is TRBV5-1 and J usage is TRBJ1-2; D gene ambiguous. Germline V gene sequence: CDR1 SGHRS, CDR2 YFSETQ. CDR3 length: 14 residues. Trimming took off 2 bases at V and 3 bases at J, with 11 bases between the two ends. CDR3 bases: TGCGCCAGCAGCTTAGGAGTTTCGGACTATGGCTACACCTTC. It specifies CASSLGVSDYGYTF.

On this clonotype: A read error may account for a junction end that differs from germline. The J gene is TRBJ1-1, the V gene TRBV19; the match to TRBD1 covers 10 bases. Per the germline V gene, CDR1 is LNHDA and CDR2 is SQIVND (reference sequence). This CDR3 contains 15 residues. The CDR3 bases are TGTGCCAGTAGTCTATTACCGGGACAGGGGACTGGAGCTTTCTTT. The encoded protein is CASSLLPGQGTGAFF.

The chain carries TRBV6-1 and TRBJ1-5; 8 bases fit TRBD1. The CDR3 covers 18 residues. V lost 5 bases and J lost 0; bases outside the gene matches: 12. Germline V lookup: CDR1 MNHNS, CDR2 SASEGT. The DNA of the CDR3 is TGTGCCAGCAGTTGGGGGGGCAGGGGGCCATATAGCAATCAGCCCCAGCATTTT. Translating gives CASSWGGRGPYSNQPQHF.

This clonotype was seen a handful of times. The genes are TRBV13 and TRBJ1-2, with 7 bases identical to TRBD1. After removal of 4 bases from V and 7 bases from J, the junction contained 3 bases not matched to a gene. Per the germline V gene, CDR1 is PRHDT and CDR2 is FYEKMQ (reference sequence). The CDR3 is made up of 12 amino acids. The CDR3 DNA follows: TGTGCCAGCAGCTCATACAGGGGTGGCTACACCTTC. Amino acids: CASSSYRGGYTF.

This clonotype was counted many times. This rearrangement joins TRBV9 to TRBJ2-7; 7 nucleotides align to TRBD1. CDR1 SGDLS and CDR2 YYNGEE come from the germline V gene. V was clipped by 4 bases and J by 5 bases; unmatched bases: 12. This CDR3 has 15 amino acids. CDR3 sequence: CASSPTGQALDEQYF. CDR3 sequence (DNA): TGTGCCAGCAGCCCCACAGGACAGGCCCTAGACGAGCAGTACTTC.

The chain links TRBV7-9 to TRBJ2-7; D is perhaps TRBD1 or TRBD2 (6 bases each). V was pared by 3 bases and J by 5 bases, with 14 bases between. This CDR3 region has 14 residues. Germline V CDR1 and CDR2: SEHNR, FQNEAQ (reference sequence). CDR3 amino acids: CASSLKGGRNEQYF. DNA for the CDR3: TGTGCCAGCAGCTTGAAGGGGGGAAGGAACGAGCAGTACTTC.

Many counts were recorded for this clonotype. The V and J genes are TRBV6-1 and TRBJ1-6; TRBD1 matches 7 bases. The CDR3 extends over 15 amino acids. With 5 bases clipped from V and 2 bases from J, the junction kept 3 bases outside the gene matches. CDR1 is MNHNS and CDR2 is SASEGT in the germline V gene. The CDR3 sequence: CASSSDRAYNSPLHF. Written as DNA, the CDR3 is TGTGCCAGCAGTTCCGACAGGGCCTATAATTCACCCCTCCACTTT.

This clonotype was picked up many times. The chain couples TRBV3-1 to TRBJ1-2; D unresolved. Per germline, CDR1 LGHDT and CDR2 YNNKEL (reference sequence). V was cut by 0 bases and J by 2 bases, with 7 bases left in between. The CDR3 has 14 amino acids. The CDR3 spells CASSQDSENYGYTF. In DNA form, the CDR3 reads TGTGCCAGCAGCCAAGATTCTGAGAACTATGGCTACACCTTC. Full variable domain (outside the CDR3, taken from reference TRBV3-1 and TRBJ1-2): DTAVSQTPKYLVTQMGNDKSIKCEQNLGHDTMYWYKQDSKKFLKIMFSYNNKELIINETVPNRFSPKSPDKAHLNLHINSLELGDSAVYFCASSQDSENYGYTFGSGTRLTVV.

This clonotype was observed a few times. The V gene is TRBV19, the J gene TRBJ2-1; no reliable D call. The CDR3 is 12 residues long. CDR1 is LNHDA, CDR2 SQIVND, per germline (reference sequence). V was trimmed by 5 bases and J by 5 bases, leaving 7 bases between them. The CDR3, as DNA: TGTGCCAGTAGTGTCATAAACAATGAGCAGTTCTTC. It encodes CASSVINNEQFF.

This chain uses TRBV6-2 or TRBV6-3 with TRBJ2-1, with D maybe TRBD2 (6 bases). The CDR3 length is 17 residues. Germline-derived CDR1 and CDR2 are MNHEY and SVGEGT. Trimming cost V 0 bases and J 1 base, with 13 bases left between them. In DNA form, the CDR3 reads TGTGCCAGCAGTTACTCGCTGCTAGCGACATCCTACAATGAGCAGTTCTTC. Protein: CASSYSLLATSYNEQFF.

Points on this clonotype: A read error may be the cause here, since a much bigger clone is one base away. This chain connects TRBV27 to TRBJ2-5, with TRBD1 matching 7 bases. Trimming cost V 5 bases and J 5 bases; bases outside gene matches: 8. CDR1 and CDR2 (germline): MNHEY, SMNVEV (reference sequence). The CDR3 has 14 residues. CDR3 bases: TGTGCCAGCAGTCCTATACAGGGGATGGAGACCCAGTACTTC. This sequence encodes CASSPIQGMETQYF.

A few counts support this clonotype. The chain recombines TRBV20-1 with TRBJ2-5; no clear D gene. Germline-derived CDR1 and CDR2 are DFQATT and SNEGSKA (reference sequence). The V end was cut by 3 bases, the J end by 4 bases, with 6 bases between. The CDR3 spans 11 residues. CDR3 residues: CSASGRETQYF. In DNA form, the CDR3 reads TGCAGTGCTAGTGGTAGAGAGACCCAGTACTTC.

This clonotype came up many times. J is TRBJ1-5 and V is TRBV30, with D tentatively TRBD1 (6 bases). V was cut by 1 base and J by 0 bases, with 7 bases left in between. The CDR3 extends over 14 amino acids. The germline CDR1 and CDR2 sequences are GTSNPN and SVGIG (reference sequence). The CDR3 DNA sequence: TGTGCCTGGAGTGCGGACAGTAGCAATCAGCCCCAGCATTTT. Translation: CAWSADSSNQPQHF.

This clonotype appeared many times. The rearrangement links TRBV7-9 to TRBJ2-3; D unclear. The CDR3 runs to 13 residues. The germline gives CDR1 SEHNR, CDR2 FQNEAQ (reference sequence). Trimming stripped 3 bases from V and 4 bases from J, with 8 bases between. In DNA, the CDR3 is TGTGCCAGCAGCTTGATAGGTCCAGATACGCAGTATTTT. This codes for CASSLIGPDTQYF. Supplemented by reference TRBV7-9 and TRBJ2-3, the full variable domain reads DTGVSQNPRHKITKRGQNVTFRCDPISEHNRLYWYRQTLGQGPEFLTYFQNEAQLEKSRLLSDRFSAERPKGSFSTLEIQRTEQGDSAMYLCASSLIGPDTQYFGPGTRLTVL.

The rearrangement links TRBV6-4 to TRBJ1-2; D uncertain. Germline V lookup: CDR1 MRHNA, CDR2 SNTAGT. V was cut by 4 bases and J by 7 bases, with 16 bases left in between. This CDR3 region has 14 residues. In DNA form, the CDR3 reads TGTGCCAGCAGTGGAACGGTGGCGGGCGGTGGCTACACCTTC. Residues: CASSGTVAGGGYTF.

This clonotype appeared a few times. The chain combines TRBV28 with TRBJ2-2, with TRBD1 identical over 7 bases. This CDR3 spans 14 amino acids. The germline V gene has CDR1 MDHEN and CDR2 SYDVKM. CDR3 in DNA: TGTGCGATAAGAACAGGGGCGAACACCGGGGAGCTGTTTTTT. Translated, it gives CAIRTGANTGELFF.

The V and J genes are TRBV20-1 and TRBJ2-3; D not resolved. The V and J ends lost 4 bases and 2 bases respectively, with 7 bases between them. Germline CDR1 DFQATT, CDR2 SNEGSKA (reference sequence). The CDR3 is 12 amino acids. CDR3 sequence: CSATGHTDTQYF. CDR3 in DNA: TGCAGTGCTACGGGCCACACAGATACGCAGTATTTT.

In its sample, this clonotype was seen many times. The V and J genes are TRBV15 and TRBJ2-1; 7 bases are a match to TRBD2. Looked up from germline, CDR1 is LNHNV and CDR2 is YYDKDF (reference sequence). J was trimmed by 8 bases and V by 0 bases; bases with no gene match: 10. The CDR3 contains 16 residues. The CDR3 here is CATSRDPTAGRDEQFF. The CDR3 nucleotides read TGTGCCACCAGCAGAGATCCAACAGCGGGAAGGGATGAGCAGTTCTTC.

This clonotype was recorded at least ten times. The CDR3 sequence: CASSDRTAINQPQHF. CDR3 sequence (DNA): TGTGCCAGCAGTGACCGGACGGCCATCAATCAGCCCCAGCATTTT. The rearrangement uses TRBV2 and TRBJ1-5; D gene uncertain. The CDR3 loop spans 15 amino acids. Germline loops: CDR1 SNHLY, CDR2 FYNNEI. V was cut by 3 bases and J by 3 bases, with 12 bases left in between.

This clonotype was found a few times. A read error may be the cause here, since a much bigger clone is one base away. J is TRBJ1-1 and V is TRBV12-3 or TRBV12-4; tentative D call: TRBD1 (6 bases). The length of the CDR3 is 15 residues. The CDR3 DNA is TGTGCCAGCAGTCCTGGGGGGGGCATGAACGCTGAAGCTTTCTTT. It yields the protein CASSPGGGMNAEAFF.

This clonotype has just a few counts. J is TRBJ2-2 and V is TRBV5-1; possible D gene TRBD1, 5 bases. The germline gives CDR1 SGHRS, CDR2 YFSETQ. V dropped 3 bases and J dropped 6 bases, with 15 bases sitting between them. CDR3 length: 15 residues. CDR3 in amino acids: CASSSNAQGAGELFF. The CDR3, as DNA: TGCGCCAGCAGCTCAAATGCTCAGGGTGCCGGGGAGCTGTTTTTT.